This T cell receptor (beta chain) originates from a study of patients and donors after allogeneic stem cell transplantation. TCRdb independently ran MiXCR on the RT-PCR reads; one entry per CDR3 protein. Of roughly 880,000 distinct CDR3 sequences listed, 15% to 20% are singletons. Germline values: CDR1 SEHNR, CDR2 FQNEAQ (reference sequence). There are 16 residues in the CDR3. V lost 7 bases and J lost 3; bases outside the gene matches: 8. V gene TRBV7-9 combines with J gene TRBJ2-2; TRBD2 matches 10 bases. The TCR originated in a human donor who was either an allogeneic HSCT recipient or a stem cell or donor lymphocyte infusion donor (not recorded which). It is not recorded whose cells these are; they may come from a transplant donor. Sequenced sample: blood, either unsorted or a sorted T cell fraction (not recorded which). Here the CDR3 DNA reads TGTGCCAGCAAGAAGCGGGAGGGCCCATACACCGGGGAGCTGTTTTTT. This codes for CASKKREGPYTGELFF.